This TCR beta chain was retrieved from a study of Ad26.COV2.S vaccination and SARS-CoV-2 variants. Background on the study: In the study, Ad26.COV2.S was injected intramuscularly once, or twice 56 days apart.

Notes on the study in general: Reportedly, after vaccination the spike-specific CD8+ and CD4+ T cell responses displayed substantial breadth. Comparable non-spike TCR breadth was observed in vaccine and placebo recipients.

In this sample, this clone turned up a few times. The antigen remains undetermined. The treatment denotes: over 15 received Ad26.COV2.S at low or high dose, single or two shots; roughly five received placebo; per-sample allocation not given. Sampling happened 63 days after the first vaccine or placebo injection. Sequencing used immunoSEQ multiplex PCR; TCRdb keeps in-frame clones, though not all of them. This table has around 450,000 clones, nearly 90% appearing once. The sample was peripheral blood, taken in a trial of Ad26.COV2.S vaccine versus placebo. This clonotype was obtained from a person between 18 and 65 years old who received the Ad26.COV2.S COVID-19 vaccine or a placebo.

CDR3: CASSPPRSESSYEQYF. Written as DNA, the CDR3 is TGTGCCAGCAGCCCCCCAAGGTCCGAGAGCTCCTACGAGCAGTACTTC. The rearrangement uses TRBV7-9 and TRBJ2-7, with D unclear. Germline V gene data show CDR1 as SEHNR and CDR2 as FQNEAQ (reference sequence). V dropped 5 bases and J dropped 0 bases, with 17 bases sitting between them. This CDR3 has 16 amino acids.